This passage covers 10 T cell receptor beta chains from one sample sequenced in a study of cytomegalovirus exposure and HLA in healthy donors. The primer mix had 60 Vbeta and 13 Jbeta primers. Profiled with immunoSEQ multiplex PCR; TCRdb holds only in-frame clones, not every one. The table includes some 140,000 clones, about four fifths detected once. Sequencing used PBMCs. The source is a man between 25 and 39 years old in good health.

V usage is TRBV7-3 and J usage is TRBJ2-2; D is unresolved. The CDR3 totals 14 residues. The V end lost 11 bases, the J end lost 0 bases, and 13 bases lay between the germline ends. Germline-derived CDR1 and CDR2 are SGHTA and FQGTGA. The CDR3, as DNA: TGTGCCTCCCAGGCCGATTCGAACACCGGGGAGCTGTTTTTT. Protein: CASQADSNTGELFF.

The genes are TRBV19 and TRBJ1-1; D is possibly TRBD1 (5 bases). Germline CDR1 reads LNHDA; CDR2 reads SQIVND (reference sequence). The length of the CDR3 is 14 residues. V shed 7 bases and J shed 0 bases, with 12 bases lying between them. The CDR3 DNA sequence: TGTGCCAGTACCTGGGGCCCGGTGAACACTGAAGCTTTCTTT. Its protein is CASTWGPVNTEAFF.

Only a few counts were recorded for this clone. The chain has TRBV29-1 and TRBJ1-2; 8 positions agree with TRBD1. This CDR3 contains 11 residues. Germline CDR1 is SQVTM and CDR2 is ANQGSEA. The CDR3, as DNA: TGCGGCGCCCACAGGGGGGGTGGCTACACCTTC. It yields the protein CGAHRGGGYTF. The full variable domain, with the rest looked up from reference TRBV29-1 and TRBJ1-2, is SAVISQKPSRDICQRGTSLTIQCQVDSQVTMMFWYRQQPGQSLTLIATANQGSEATYESGFVIDKFPISRPNLTFSTLTVSNMSPEDSSIYLCGAHRGGGYTFGSGTRLTVV.

J is TRBJ2-7 and V is TRBV9; TRBD2 agrees at 8 bases. Germline CDR1 SGDLS, CDR2 YYNGEE. V lost 3 bases and J lost 3; bases outside the gene matches: 2. This CDR3 region has 13 residues. In DNA form, the CDR3 reads TGTGCCAGCAGCGGTACTAGCGGCTACGAGCAGTACTTC. It translates to CASSGTSGYEQYF.

CDR3 loop: CASSIRTGDNYGYTF. The CDR3 DNA reads TGTGCCAGCAGTATAAGGACAGGGGACAACTATGGCTACACCTTC. The V call is TRBV25-1, the J call TRBJ1-2; TRBD1 matches 9 bases. The CDR3 runs to 15 residues. V was pared by 5 bases and J by 2 bases, with 6 bases of the junction left unmatched. The germline V gene encodes CDR1 MGHDK and CDR2 SYGVNS.

The rearrangement links TRBV10-3 to TRBJ1-4, with D tentatively TRBD1 (6 bases). CDR1 is ENHRY and CDR2 is SYGVKD in the germline V gene. V was shortened by 6 bases and J by 3 bases, with 11 bases between the two germline ends. The CDR3 runs to 14 residues. CDR3 loop: CAISKQGSNEKLFF. CDR3 nucleotides: TGTGCCATCAGCAAACAGGGCTCTAATGAAAAACTGTTTTTT.

V usage is TRBV9 and J usage is TRBJ2-7; TRBD1 might be the D (6 bases). In germline, CDR1 is SGDLS, CDR2 YYNGEE. V was pared by 3 bases and J by 5 bases, with 18 bases between. The CDR3 length is 15 residues. The CDR3 nucleotides are TGTGCCAGCAGCGAGGGGGTGGCAGGTGGCCACGAGCAGTACTTC. It codes for CASSEGVAGGHEQYF.

V gene TRBV7-2 combines with J gene TRBJ2-7, with D possibly matching TRBD1 (5 bases). Trimming pared 5 bases from V and 7 bases from J, leaving 12 bases between. Germline V CDR1 and CDR2: SGHTA, FQGNSA. This CDR3 comprises 12 residues. The CDR3 loop is CASSRQFTEQYF. The CDR3 nucleotides are TGTGCCAGCAGCCGACAGTTTACTGAGCAGTACTTC.

V usage is TRBV5-5 and J usage is TRBJ2-7; maybe TRBD1 (6 bases). Trimming took off 4 bases at V and 7 bases at J, with 15 bases between the two ends. The CDR3 contains 13 residues. The V gene's germline CDR1 is SGHKS and CDR2 YYEKEE (reference sequence). The CDR3 here is CASSMTGTGEQYF. For the CDR3, the DNA is TGTGCCAGCAGCATGACAGGTACGGGGGAGCAGTACTTC.

The genes are TRBV18 and TRBJ2-5; 7 bases map to TRBD1. Germline V lookup: CDR1 KGHSH, CDR2 LQKENI. CDR3 length equals 13 residues. With V trimmed by 4 bases and J by 2 bases, 1 base remained unmatched. CDR3 residues: CASSRQGQETQYF. CDR3 DNA sequence: TGTGCCAGCTCACGACAGGGTCAAGAGACCCAGTACTTC. Together with reference TRBV18 and TRBJ2-5, the CDR3 gives the full variable domain: NAGVMQNPRHLVRRRGQEARLRCSPMKGHSHVYWYRQLPEEGLKFMVYLQKENIIDESGMPKERFSAEFPKEGPSILRIQQVVRGDSAAYFCASSRQGQETQYFGPGTRLLVL.